These 13 T cell receptor beta chains came from one sample sequenced in a study of T cell clones after liver transplantation. TCRdb keeps only in-frame clones here, not all; method: immunoSEQ multiplex PCR. This table has roughly 20,000 clones, 93% appearing once. The sequencing used CD8+ T cells from blood, collected approximately 26 months after liver transplant. These receptors originate from a human patient who received a liver transplant. Among the T cells, some may be from the graft donor.

The CDR3 DNA reads as TGTGCCAGCATGGGGCTCCAAGAGACCCAGTACTTC. Translating gives CASMGLQETQYF. The J gene is TRBJ2-5, the V gene TRBV7-2; D is possibly TRBD1 (5 bases). V was pared by 7 bases and J by 1 base, with 7 bases between. This CDR3 is 12 amino acids long. Germline V lookup: CDR1 SGHTA, CDR2 FQGNSA.

J is TRBJ1-1 and V is TRBV27, with D tentatively TRBD1 (5 bases). The CDR3 is made up of 13 amino acids. Germline V CDR1 and CDR2: MNHEY, SMNVEV (reference sequence). Trimming cost V 3 bases and J 4 bases, with 9 bases left between them. The CDR3 is CASSLGRATEAFF. For the CDR3, the DNA is TGTGCCAGCAGTTTGGGCAGGGCCACTGAAGCTTTCTTT.

The chain links TRBV2 to TRBJ1-5, with D possibly being TRBD1 (5 bases). CDR3 size: 14 residues. Trimming removed 3 bases at V and 5 bases at J, with 11 bases between. Germline CDR1 reads SNHLY; CDR2 reads FYNNEI. The CDR3: CASSDQGWDQPQHF. The DNA for the CDR3 is TGTGCCAGCAGTGATCAGGGTTGGGATCAGCCCCAGCATTTT.

The chain uses TRBV10-3 and TRBJ2-1; 9 bases map to TRBD2. Germline V gene lookup returns CDR1 ENHRY and CDR2 SYGVKD. The CDR3 length is 17 residues. V was clipped by 0 bases and J by 5 bases; unmatched bases: 8. This chain's CDR3 is CAISESAASGDNNEQFF. CDR3 nucleotides: TGTGCCATCAGTGAGTCGGCGGCTAGCGGGGACAACAATGAGCAGTTCTTC.

CDR3 DNA sequence: TGTGCCAGCAGCTTGAGCCCGGGACACAGCTCTGGGGCCAACGTCCTGACTTTC. Amino acid sequence: CASSLSPGHSSGANVLTF. V usage is TRBV7-8 and J usage is TRBJ2-6, with D perhaps TRBD1 (6 bases). This CDR3 contains 18 residues. In germline, CDR1 is SGHVS, CDR2 FQNEAQ. V was trimmed by 3 bases and J by 0 bases, leaving 15 bases between them.

V gene TRBV6-7 combines with J gene TRBJ1-5; 7 bases are shared with TRBD1. TRBV6-7 is noted as an ORF with a role that remains uncertain. With 6 bases clipped from V and 6 bases from J, the junction kept 11 bases outside the gene matches. CDR3 length: 15 amino acids. CDR3 in DNA: TGTGCCAGCAGCAGAGACAGGGTAGCGGTTCAGCCCCAGCATTTT. It codes for CASSRDRVAVQPQHF.

The rearrangement uses TRBV9 and TRBJ2-3; unclear D gene. Germline V lookup: CDR1 SGDLS, CDR2 YYNGEE. The CDR3 length is 12 residues. Trimming pared 0 bases from V and 2 bases from J, leaving 1 base between. CDR3 region: CASSVDTDTQYF. The CDR3 nucleotides are TGTGCCAGCAGCGTAGACACAGATACGCAGTATTTT.

The V call is TRBV6-6, the J call TRBJ2-5; 12 nucleotides line up with TRBD1. Per the germline V gene, CDR1 is MNHNY and CDR2 is SVGAGI (reference sequence). The J segment lost 2 bases and the V segment lost 4 bases, leaving 5 bases of the junction unmatched. The CDR3 runs to 16 residues. This chain's CDR3 is CASSFSGQGAQETQYF. CDR3 nucleotide sequence: TGTGCCAGCAGTTTCTCGGGACAGGGGGCGCAAGAGACCCAGTACTTC.

This clone showed up just a few times. The chain combines TRBV2 with TRBJ2-1, with D perhaps being TRBD1 or TRBD2 (5 bases each). The V and J ends lost 8 bases and 9 bases respectively, with 23 bases between them. Germline V gene lookup returns CDR1 SNHLY and CDR2 FYNNEI. The CDR3 extends over 15 amino acids. The CDR3 DNA reads TGTGCCAGCGGGGTGGGGGATGTAGTTCCAGGTGAGCAGTTCTTC. It encodes CASGVGDVVPGEQFF.

The CDR3 sequence is CASSLGSGPPTGELFF. Here the CDR3 DNA reads TGTGCCAGCAGCTTAGGGAGCGGCCCACCCACCGGGGAGCTGTTTTTT. This sequence joins TRBV7-8 and TRBJ2-2; D possibly corresponds to TRBD2 (5 bases). The CDR3 has 16 residues. Trimming cost V 1 base and J 4 bases, with 13 bases left between them. Looked up from germline, CDR1 is SGHVS and CDR2 is FQNEAQ.

J is TRBJ2-1 and V is TRBV2; 7 positions match TRBD2. Trimming took 6 bases from V and 3 from J; bases not matched to a gene: 8. Germline-derived CDR1 and CDR2 are SNHLY and FYNNEI. CDR3 length equals 15 residues. The DNA of the CDR3 is TGTGCCAGCAGGGGCACGGGACTACACTACAATGAGCAGTTCTTC. The encoded protein is CASRGTGLHYNEQFF.

This clone was seen just once. This sequence joins TRBV27 and TRBJ2-7; maybe TRBD2 (6 bases). Between the trimmed V and J ends, which lost 6 bases and 0 bases, there was a span of 15 bases. The CDR3 sequence is 15 residues long. CDR1 MNHEY and CDR2 SMNVEV come from the germline V gene (reference sequence). CDR3 sequence reads: CASSLWAGRSYEQYF. CDR3 bases: TGTGCCAGCAGCTTGTGGGCGGGACGCTCCTACGAGCAGTACTTC.

The chain joins TRBV4-2 to TRBJ2-7, with 7 positions matching TRBD2. The germline V gene encodes CDR1 LGHNA and CDR2 YNFKEQ. This CDR3 has 17 residues. V lost 0 bases to trimming and J lost 6 bases; unmatched junction nucleotides: 14. DNA of the CDR3: TGTGCCAGCAGCCAAGAAGGTCTAGCGGACCGCCCTGGCGAGCAGTACTTC. Translated: CASSQEGLADRPGEQYF.